The T cell receptor beta chain described here comes from a study of shared clonotypes between healthy human individuals. Study-wide context: Aged 18 to 49, the donors were two women and a few men.

General study results and limits: Among the subsets, naive ones generally showed larger estimated richness than memory ones. Four donors held 5% to 5.5% of naive CD4 clonotypes in common. The sampled material consisted only of blood, and tissue repertoires are likely to differ.

Clones were sequenced by immunoSEQ multiplex PCR, and TCRdb holds only the in-frame ones, with some missing. The sample shows about 300,000 clones, 74% of them seen only once. The CDR3 is made up of 15 amino acids. Germline-derived CDR1 and CDR2 are SGHAT and FQNNGV. The V gene end was trimmed by 3 bases and the J gene end by 2 bases; junction bases not matched to a gene: 1. Points on this clone: The antigen is not known. This may be a read error: a much more frequent sequence differs by one nucleotide. At the DNA level, this CDR3 is encoded by other sequences in the same sample as well.

Sequencing was done on a sample of memory CD4+ T cells sorted from blood. Subset denoted: CD45RA-negative fraction. The gene calls are TRBV11-2 and TRBJ2-1, with 10 bases fitting TRBD1. The receptor comes from a young man in good health. The CDR3 region is CASSLGTGAYNEQFF. Here the CDR3 DNA reads TGTGCCAGCAGCTTGGGGACAGGGGCCTACAATGAGCAGTTCTTC.